Following are 10 T cell receptor beta chains from one sample sequenced in a study of blood T cell repertoires in COVID-19. Libraries were prepared by immunoSEQ multiplex PCR; TCRdb keeps only in-frame clonotypes and omits some of them. Here the sample spans about 80,000 clones, roughly 88% being singletons. Sequenced input: peripheral blood. These receptors were taken from a woman of 80 years or more with acute or convalescent COVID-19.

The chain links TRBV3-1 (or the pseudogene TRBV3-2) to TRBJ2-5; TRBD2 agrees at 10 bases. Per the germline V gene, CDR1 is LGHDT and CDR2 is YNNKEL (reference sequence). J lost 4 bases, V lost 1 base, and 6 bases had no gene match. The length of the CDR3 is 16 residues. The CDR3 coding sequence is TGTGCCAGCAGCCAAGGTATAGCGGGAGGAGGAGAGACCCAGTACTTC. Its protein is CASSQGIAGGGETQYF.

The table lists this clone with a few counts. The chain joins TRBV6-5 to TRBJ1-1; perhaps TRBD1 as D (5 bases). The V gene's germline CDR1 is MNHEY and CDR2 SVGAGI. V was pared by 4 bases and J by 0 bases, with 6 bases between. The CDR3 runs 13 residues. CDR3 region: CASSSTVNTEAFF. Written as DNA, the CDR3 is TGTGCCAGCAGTTCGACAGTGAACACTGAAGCTTTCTTT.

The rearrangement links TRBV7-9 to TRBJ2-5; D is possibly TRBD2 (6 bases). CDR3 size: 14 residues. Germline V gene data show CDR1 as SEHNR and CDR2 as FQNEAQ (reference sequence). Trimming pared 5 bases from V and 4 bases from J, leaving 14 bases between. DNA of the CDR3: TGTGCCAGCAGCCTAGATCGGAGGGGAGAGACCCAGTACTTC. Translation gives CASSLDRRGETQYF.

The chain has TRBV9 and TRBJ1-2, with 7 bases lining up with TRBD1. CDR3 length: 15 residues. Trimming took 3 bases from V and 2 from J; bases not matched to a gene: 7. Germline V gene data show CDR1 as SGDLS and CDR2 as YYNGEE. DNA of the CDR3: TGTGCCAGCAGCGCCCGCATGGGACAGAACTATGGCTACACCTTC. It yields the protein CASSARMGQNYGYTF.

The gene calls are TRBV7-8 and TRBJ1-5; D ambiguous. V was clipped by 1 base and J by 7 bases, with 11 bases between them. CDR3 length: 14 residues. Germline assignment: CDR1 SGHVS and CDR2 FQNEAQ. This CDR3 reads CASSLVEGGQPQHF. The CDR3 DNA follows: TGTGCCAGCAGCTTAGTGGAGGGTGGACAGCCCCAGCATTTT. Supplemented by reference TRBV7-8 and TRBJ1-5, the full variable domain reads GAGVSQSPRYKVAKRGQDVALRCDPISGHVSLFWYQQALGQGPEFLTYFQNEAQLDKSGLPSDRFFAERPEGSVSTLKIQRTQQEDSAVYLCASSLVEGGQPQHFGDGTRLSIL.

V usage is TRBV6-1 and J usage is TRBJ1-2, with 8 bases aligning to TRBD1. There are 15 residues in the CDR3. The germline CDR1 and CDR2 sequences are MNHNS and SASEGT. V was pared by 0 bases and J by 5 bases, with 5 bases of the junction left unmatched. CDR3 coding DNA: TGTGCCAGCAGTGAAGCGGACAGGGTCGGGTATGGCTACACCTTC. The encoded protein is CASSEADRVGYGYTF.

The chain recombines TRBV2 with TRBJ2-5, with TRBD2 as a possible D gene (6 bases). Germline loops: CDR1 SNHLY, CDR2 FYNNEI. The CDR3 is made up of 13 amino acids. The V and J ends lost 9 bases and 4 bases respectively, with 15 bases between them. As DNA, the CDR3 is TGTGCCAGGGGGGGACTCCCAGGAGAGACCCAGTACTTC. The encoded protein is CARGGLPGETQYF. The entire variable domain, with the rest obtained from reference TRBV2 and TRBJ2-5, is as follows: EPEVTQTPSHQVTQMGQEVILRCVPISNHLYFYWYRQILGQKVEFLVSFYNNEISEKSEIFDDQFSVERPDGSNFTLKIRSTKLEDSAMYFCARGGLPGETQYFGPGTRLLVL.

The J gene is TRBJ1-1, the V gene TRBV5-1; possible D gene TRBD1, 5 bases. Germline CDR1 is SGHRS and CDR2 is YFSETQ. The length of the CDR3 is 16 residues. Trimming stripped 3 bases from V and 7 bases from J, with 22 bases between. The CDR3 region has the DNA TGCGCCAGCAGCTGGTATCAGGGAGGGCTAGGCCTTGAAGCTTTCTTT. Translated: CASSWYQGGLGLEAFF. The full variable domain, completed using reference TRBV5-1 and TRBJ1-1, is KAGVTQTPRYLIKTRGQQVTLSCSPISGHRSVSWYQQTPGQGLQFLFEYFSETQRNKGNFPGRFSGRQFSNSRSEMNVSTLELGDSALYLCASSWYQGGLGLEAFFGQGTRLTVV.

This chain uses TRBV4-3 with TRBJ1-1; possibly TRBD1 for D (5 bases). Per germline, CDR1 LGHNA and CDR2 YSLEER. V was shortened by 8 bases and J by 0 bases, with 10 bases between the two germline ends. This CDR3 has 13 amino acids. The CDR3 sequence: CASGAGVNTEAFF. CDR3 DNA: TGCGCCAGCGGGGCAGGAGTGAACACTGAAGCTTTCTTT.

The V and J genes are TRBV11-2 and TRBJ2-1; 10 nucleotides agree with TRBD1. Per the germline V gene, CDR1 is SGHAT and CDR2 is FQNNGV. The CDR3 sequence is 15 residues long. The V and J ends lost 8 bases and 2 bases, in that order; junction bases with no gene match: 6. The DNA for the CDR3 is TGTGCCAGCTTACTAGGACAGGGGGCCTACAATGAGCAGTTCTTC. Its protein is CASLLGQGAYNEQFF.